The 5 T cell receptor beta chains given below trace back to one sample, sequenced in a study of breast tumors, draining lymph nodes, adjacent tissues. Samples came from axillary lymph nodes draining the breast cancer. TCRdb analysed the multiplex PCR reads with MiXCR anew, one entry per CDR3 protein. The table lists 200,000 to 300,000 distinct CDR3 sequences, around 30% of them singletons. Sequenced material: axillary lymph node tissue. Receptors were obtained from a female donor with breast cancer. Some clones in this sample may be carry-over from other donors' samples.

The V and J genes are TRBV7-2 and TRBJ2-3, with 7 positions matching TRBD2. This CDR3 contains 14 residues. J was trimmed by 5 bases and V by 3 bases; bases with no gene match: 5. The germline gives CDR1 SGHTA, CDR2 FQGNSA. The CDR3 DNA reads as TGTGCCAGCAGCTTGAGAGCGGGAAAAGATACGCAGTATTTT. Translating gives CASSLRAGKDTQYF.

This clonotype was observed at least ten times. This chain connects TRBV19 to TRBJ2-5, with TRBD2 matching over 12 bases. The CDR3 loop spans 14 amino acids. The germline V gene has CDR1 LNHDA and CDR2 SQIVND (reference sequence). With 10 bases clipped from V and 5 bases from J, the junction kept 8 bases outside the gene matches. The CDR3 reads CATTTTSGSETQYF. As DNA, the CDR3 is TGTGCCACCACGACGACTAGCGGGAGTGAGACCCAGTACTTC.

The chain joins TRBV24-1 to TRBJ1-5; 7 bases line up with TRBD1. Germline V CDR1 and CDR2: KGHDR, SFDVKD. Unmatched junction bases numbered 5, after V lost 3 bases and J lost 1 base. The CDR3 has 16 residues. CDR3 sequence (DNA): TGTGCCACCAGTGATGCCAGGGGGTTCAGCAATCAGCCCCAGCATTTT. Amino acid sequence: CATSDARGFSNQPQHF.

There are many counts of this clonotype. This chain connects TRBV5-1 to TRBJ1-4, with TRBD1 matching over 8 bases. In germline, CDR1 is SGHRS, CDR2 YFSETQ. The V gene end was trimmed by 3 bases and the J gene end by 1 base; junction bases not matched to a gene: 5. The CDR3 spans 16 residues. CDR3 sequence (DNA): TGCGCCAGCAGCTGGGGACAGGCCCTAACTAATGAAAAACTGTTTTTT. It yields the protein CASSWGQALTNEKLFF.

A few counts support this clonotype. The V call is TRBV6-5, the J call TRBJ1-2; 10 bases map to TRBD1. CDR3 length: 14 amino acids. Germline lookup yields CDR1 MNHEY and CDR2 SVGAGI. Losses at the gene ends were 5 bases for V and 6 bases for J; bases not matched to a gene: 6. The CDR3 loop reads CASSPGTGVHGYTF. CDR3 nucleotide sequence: TGTGCCAGCAGTCCCGGGACAGGGGTACATGGCTACACCTTC.